Listed here are 12 T cell receptor beta chains from one sample, sequenced in a study of vaccination effects on CD4 cells after COVID-19. These TCRs are of unknown antigen specificity. Scientists isolated CD4+ T cells after a roughly ten-day culture period ended. Either the BNT162b2 or mRNA-1273 vaccine was given to participants in two doses. TCRdb's copy holds only in-frame clones and misses some; the assay was immunoSEQ multiplex PCR. The profile shows approximately 57,000 clones, 78% of them singletons. The specimen comprised CD4+ T cells from PBMCs cultured without peptide, sampled after COVID-19 vaccination. Receptors originate from a human donor who received a COVID-19 vaccine.

This clone was counted once. The rearrangement links TRBV18 to TRBJ1-2, with TRBD1 identical over 7 bases. This CDR3 is built from 15 residues. The germline gives CDR1 KGHSH, CDR2 LQKENI. Losses at the gene ends were 4 bases for V and 4 bases for J; bases not matched to a gene: 9. The CDR3 region has the DNA TGTGCCAGCTCACAAGACAGGGTAGAAGGCTATGGCTACACCTTC. It specifies CASSQDRVEGYGYTF.

V is TRBV7-9 and J is TRBJ2-7, with D possibly being TRBD2 (6 bases). This CDR3 has 14 amino acids. Germline-derived CDR1 and CDR2 are SEHNR and FQNEAQ (reference sequence). Trimming pared 3 bases from V and 2 bases from J, leaving 11 bases between. CDR3 nucleotides: TGTGCCAGCAGCTTGGAGGGGAAAGCCTACGAGCAGTACTTC. This sequence encodes CASSLEGKAYEQYF. Combining the CDR3 with reference TRBV7-9 and TRBJ2-7 gives the whole variable domain DTGVSQNPRHKITKRGQNVTFRCDPISEHNRLYWYRQTLGQGPEFLTYFQNEAQLEKSRLLSDRFSAERPKGSFSTLEIQRTEQGDSAMYLCASSLEGKAYEQYFGPGTRLTVT.

This chain joins TRBV12-3 or TRBV12-4 and TRBJ1-2; TRBD1 is a possible D gene (5 bases). This CDR3 has 13 residues. The ends were cut back, 3 bases at V and 4 bases at J, with 9 bases in the middle. The CDR3 coding sequence is TGTGCCAGCAGTTTTGCGGGGGGCTATGGCTACACCTTC. Protein: CASSFAGGYGYTF.

This sequence joins TRBV28 and TRBJ1-6, with 9 bases fitting TRBD1. J was trimmed by 1 base and V by 6 bases; bases with no gene match: 7. This CDR3 is built from 17 residues. Germline CDR1 reads MDHEN; CDR2 reads SYDVKM. The chain's CDR3 is CASSLVQGASYNSPLHF. CDR3 in DNA: TGTGCCAGCAGCTTGGTACAGGGGGCTTCCTATAATTCACCCCTCCACTTT.

The chain couples TRBV15 to TRBJ1-1; the D is unclear. Trimming pared 2 bases from V and 2 bases from J, leaving 12 bases between. The CDR3 loop spans 15 amino acids. CDR1 and CDR2 from the germline V gene are LNHNV and YYDKDF (reference sequence). The CDR3, as DNA: TGTGCCACCAGCAGACCTGGACCCCAAAACACTGAAGCTTTCTTT. Its protein is CATSRPGPQNTEAFF.

This clone was observed a handful of times. The V call is TRBV14, the J call TRBJ1-1; 9 bases map to TRBD1. V gave up 1 base and J gave up 6 bases; unmatched junction bases: 12. CDR1 is SGHDN, CDR2 FVKESK, per germline. There are 17 residues in the CDR3. The CDR3 nucleotides read TGTGCCAGCAGCCAAGTACGCTGGGACAGGGTTTGGGCTGAAGCTTTCTTT. Its protein product is CASSQVRWDRVWAEAFF.

J is TRBJ2-3 and V is TRBV7-9; maybe TRBD2 (6 bases). Germline V gives CDR1 SEHNR, CDR2 FQNEAQ (reference sequence). Trimming shortened V by 8 bases and J by 1 base, and 13 bases separated the two germline ends. The CDR3 has 14 amino acids. This chain's CDR3 is CASGPRGGTDTQYF. As DNA, the CDR3 is TGTGCCAGCGGCCCCCGCGGGGGCACAGATACGCAGTATTTT.

The chain recombines TRBV6-5 with TRBJ1-1; 8 bases are a match to TRBD1. Germline V gives CDR1 MNHEY, CDR2 SVGAGI. This CDR3 spans 15 amino acids. Unmatched junction bases numbered 5, after V lost 0 bases and J lost 5 bases. The CDR3 DNA reads TGTGCCAGCAGTTACTCCCCAGGGGGCCGGACTGAAGCTTTCTTT. Protein product: CASSYSPGGRTEAFF.

V is TRBV10-3 and J is TRBJ1-5; tentative D call: TRBD1 (6 bases). The CDR3 covers 15 residues. V was clipped by 2 bases and J by 2 bases, with 10 bases between them. Germline values: CDR1 ENHRY, CDR2 SYGVKD. The CDR3 region is CAISEGEGGNQPQHF. As DNA, the CDR3 is TGTGCCATCAGTGAGGGGGAGGGGGGCAATCAGCCCCAGCATTTT.

There are a few counts of this clone. V is TRBV6-1 and J is TRBJ1-2; weak D call: TRBD1 (5 bases). Germline V CDR1 and CDR2: MNHNS, SASEGT. This CDR3 spans 15 amino acids. The germline V and J ends were trimmed by 3 bases and 8 bases, with 19 bases remaining between them. DNA of the CDR3: TGTGCCAGCAGTGAGAGAAGTGGGGGGATATTCGGCTACACCTTC. Residues: CASSERSGGIFGYTF.

This clone has more than one count but fewer than ten. The chain combines TRBV6-6 with TRBJ2-7, with 8 bases identical to TRBD2. In germline, CDR1 is MNHNY, CDR2 SVGAGI (reference sequence). This CDR3 comprises 14 residues. The V and J ends lost 5 bases and 3 bases, in that order; junction bases with no gene match: 6. The CDR3 sequence: CASSPPGGVYEQYF. The CDR3 DNA is TGTGCCAGCAGTCCCCCGGGGGGGGTCTACGAGCAGTACTTC.

CDR3 sequence (DNA): TGTGCCAGCTCACACGGCGACGAGCAGTACTTC. Translated, it gives CASSHGDEQYF. The chain couples TRBV18 to TRBJ2-7; D not certain. The V end lost 4 bases, the J end lost 5 bases, and 6 bases lay between the germline ends. The CDR3 runs 11 residues. Germline CDR1 reads KGHSH; CDR2 reads LQKENI.